The 22 T cell receptor beta chains below were found in one sample sequenced in a study of T-cell reconstitution after alpha-beta-depleted transplantation in children. This sample's TCRbeta library carried unique molecular identifier barcodes. TCRdb reanalysed the PCR reads using MiXCR and keeps one entry per CDR3 protein. This sample has about 230,000 distinct CDR3 sequences; 9.7% occur once, and the top ten carry less than 6%. Sequenced here: PBMCs from the stem cell graft donor, sampled from the stem cell graft. The receptors come from a human donor who donated a stem cell graft to a child with SCID.

This clonotype was seen at least ten times. The V and J genes are TRBV6-1 and TRBJ1-6, with D perhaps matching TRBD1 (5 bases). The CDR3 is made up of 15 amino acids. The V gene's germline CDR1 is MNHNS and CDR2 SASEGT. V lost 7 bases, J lost 6 bases, and 16 bases lay in between. The CDR3 spells CASNPRTGGNSPLHF. In nucleotides, the CDR3 is TGTGCCAGCAACCCCAGAACCGGGGGTAATTCACCCCTCCACTTT.

This clonotype was observed at least ten times. The genes are TRBV19 and TRBJ1-5; 8 bases match TRBD1. V lost 2 bases and J lost 4; bases outside the gene matches: 10. CDR3 length: 17 residues. Per the germline V gene, CDR1 is LNHDA and CDR2 is SQIVND (reference sequence). CDR3 amino acids: CASSIRGSGGRNQPQHF. The CDR3 DNA reads TGTGCCAGTAGTATAAGGGGATCAGGGGGCCGGAATCAGCCCCAGCATTTT.

Concerning this clonotype itself: Being one base from a much bigger clone, this may be a read error. V usage is TRBV20-1 and J usage is TRBJ1-2; 7 nucleotides align to TRBD1. The germline gives CDR1 DFQATT, CDR2 SNEGSKA (reference sequence). The CDR3 loop spans 16 amino acids. CDR3 sequence (DNA): TGCTGTGCCACAGGGGCATCGACGGCCCGACTGGTTGGCTACACCTTC. As protein: CCATGASTARLVGYTF.

This clonotype was detected ten times or more. V gene TRBV28 combines with J gene TRBJ1-2; TRBD1 agrees at 8 bases. V was pared by 5 bases and J by 4 bases, with 12 bases of the junction left unmatched. Germline V gene sequence: CDR1 MDHEN, CDR2 SYDVKM. The CDR3 extends over 16 amino acids. CDR3 in amino acids: CASSTDTTDRVYGYTF. CDR3 sequence (DNA): TGTGCCAGCAGTACCGACACAACGGACAGGGTCTATGGCTACACCTTC.

This clonotype was found many times. The rearrangement joins TRBV12-3 or TRBV12-4 to TRBJ2-6, with D perhaps assigned TRBD1 or TRBD2 (6 bases each). This CDR3 is built from 15 residues. Trimming took 3 bases from V and 2 from J, leaving 8 bases between them. CDR3 in DNA: TGTGCCAGCAGTTTGAGGGGGGCTGGGGCCAACGTCCTGACTTTC. Protein product: CASSLRGAGANVLTF.

At least ten counts were recorded for this clonotype. The chain carries TRBV15 and TRBJ1-5; the D is unclear. Trimming cost V 8 bases and J 6 bases, with 14 bases left between them. CDR1 is LNHNV, CDR2 YYDKDF, per germline (reference sequence). The CDR3 sequence is 13 residues long. The CDR3 is CATARTGGQPQHF. DNA of the CDR3: TGTGCCACCGCCCGGACTGGAGGTCAGCCCCAGCATTTT.

This clonotype was seen many times. The chain is built from TRBV6-2 or TRBV6-3 and TRBJ1-4; no reliable D call. Per the germline V gene, CDR1 is MNHEY and CDR2 is SVGEGT. The CDR3 consists of 14 residues. V was trimmed by 7 bases and J by 4 bases, leaving 13 bases between them. In DNA form, the CDR3 reads TGTGCCAGCACCTCGGACCAAAATAATGAAAAACTGTTTTTT. Translation gives CASTSDQNNEKLFF.

This clonotype was detected many times. Here the CDR3 reads CASSSQRNTGELFF. The CDR3 DNA reads as TGTGCCAGCAGCTCCCAAAGAAACACCGGGGAGCTGTTTTTT. The V call is TRBV7-2, the J call TRBJ2-2; unclear D gene. Germline V lookup: CDR1 SGHTA, CDR2 FQGNSA. The V and J ends lost 4 bases and 2 bases respectively, with 8 bases between them. The CDR3 consists of 14 residues.

This clonotype was detected many times. The chain recombines TRBV27 with TRBJ1-2; the match to TRBD1 covers 11 bases. The CDR3 length is 15 residues. J gave up 3 bases and V 3 bases, and 3 bases lay outside the gene matches. CDR1 and CDR2 (germline): MNHEY, SMNVEV (reference sequence). The CDR3: CASSLDRGRDYGYTF. CDR3 sequence (DNA): TGTGCCAGCAGTTTGGACAGGGGGCGCGACTATGGCTACACCTTC.

At least ten counts were recorded for this clonotype. The chain is built from TRBV7-2 and TRBJ2-5; TRBD1 or TRBD2 may be the D gene (5 bases each). CDR3 length equals 14 residues. Trimming took 3 bases from V and 3 from J, leaving 11 bases between them. Per germline, CDR1 SGHTA and CDR2 FQGNSA. The CDR3 spells CASSFGTVKETQYF. DNA for the CDR3: TGTGCCAGCAGCTTTGGGACGGTAAAAGAGACCCAGTACTTC.

This clonotype was recorded at least ten times. The chain combines TRBV12-3 or TRBV12-4 with TRBJ2-7; D gene uncertain. This CDR3 contains 12 residues. The V end lost 11 bases, the J end lost 2 bases, and 13 bases lay between the germline ends. The chain's CDR3 is CASLGAAYEQYF. The CDR3 DNA reads TGTGCCTCCCTGGGCGCAGCCTACGAGCAGTACTTC.

At least ten counts were recorded for this clonotype. The genes are TRBV6-1 and TRBJ2-1; possibly TRBD1 for D (6 bases). The CDR3 length is 16 residues. V was pared by 4 bases and J by 0 bases, with 13 bases between. Per the germline V gene, CDR1 is MNHNS and CDR2 is SASEGT. CDR3 loop: CASSGSSRGSYNEQFF. CDR3 in DNA: TGTGCCAGCAGTGGTAGTAGCAGGGGCTCCTACAATGAGCAGTTCTTC.

The chain joins TRBV7-9 to TRBJ2-5, with TRBD1 identical over 10 bases. CDR1 SEHNR and CDR2 FQNEAQ come from the germline V gene (reference sequence). The J segment lost 6 bases and the V segment lost 5 bases, leaving 9 bases of the junction unmatched. The CDR3 totals 15 residues. The CDR3 sequence: CASSRGTGDGKTQYF. CDR3 DNA sequence: TGTGCCAGCAGCCGGGGGACAGGGGATGGGAAGACCCAGTACTTC.

This clonotype came up many times. The chain carries TRBV20-1 and TRBJ1-2; possible D gene TRBD1, 6 bases. The CDR3 length is 13 residues. Germline lookup yields CDR1 DFQATT and CDR2 SNEGSKA (reference sequence). The germline V and J ends were trimmed by 2 bases and 5 bases, with 12 bases remaining between them. The CDR3 bases are TGCAGTGCTAGACTCCGGACAGAATATGGCTACACCTTC. Its protein is CSARLRTEYGYTF.

This clonotype showed up many times. The gene calls are TRBV2 and TRBJ1-1; D perhaps matches TRBD1 (6 bases). The germline gives CDR1 SNHLY, CDR2 FYNNEI. The CDR3 runs 13 residues. Trimming cost V 4 bases and J 6 bases, with 12 bases left between them. The CDR3: CASSGQVGAEAFF. The CDR3 DNA reads TGTGCCAGCAGTGGACAGGTCGGTGCTGAAGCTTTCTTT.

This clonotype was detected ten times or more. CDR3 DNA: TGTGCCAGCAGCTTGGGTGGAAGCTCCTATAATTCACCCCTCCACTTT. This codes for CASSLGGSSYNSPLHF. The chain recombines TRBV5-6 with TRBJ1-6; D is undetermined. The CDR3 loop spans 16 amino acids. CDR1 is SGHDT and CDR2 is YYEEEE in the germline V gene. V lost 0 bases and J 0 bases, leaving 7 bases between the germline ends.

This clonotype was recorded once. This chain connects TRBV5-1 to TRBJ2-2; D gene uncertain. V dropped 0 bases and J dropped 6 bases, with 6 bases sitting between them. CDR3 size: 13 residues. The germline CDR1 and CDR2 sequences are SGHRS and YFSETQ. The CDR3 spells CASSLELAGELFF. The CDR3 DNA sequence: TGCGCCAGCAGCTTGGAATTGGCCGGGGAGCTGTTTTTT.

There are many counts of this clonotype. V usage is TRBV7-3 and J usage is TRBJ2-1; TRBD2 is a possible D gene (6 bases). This CDR3 contains 15 residues. Germline-derived CDR1 and CDR2 are SGHTA and FQGTGA. The V end was cut by 4 bases, the J end by 0 bases, with 10 bases between. The CDR3 sequence: CASSSHGSSYNEQFF. The CDR3 DNA reads as TGTGCCAGCAGCTCCCACGGGAGCTCCTACAATGAGCAGTTCTTC. Variable domain in full (rest from reference TRBV7-3 and TRBJ2-1): GAGVSQTPSNKVTEKGKYVELRCDPISGHTALYWYRQSLGQGPEFLIYFQGTGAADDSGLPNDRFFAVRPEGSVSTLKIQRTERGDSAVYLCASSSHGSSYNEQFFGPGTRLTVL.

This clonotype was detected only a few times. The chain joins TRBV12-3 or TRBV12-4 to TRBJ1-1, with 9 bases aligning to TRBD1. V lost 5 bases, J lost 5 bases, and 6 bases stayed unmatched. The CDR3 is 14 residues long. The CDR3 reads CASSPDGQGTEAFF. The CDR3, as DNA: TGTGCCAGCAGTCCTGACGGACAGGGGACTGAAGCTTTCTTT.

This clonotype was recorded at least ten times. The CDR3 bases are TGTGCCAGCAGCTTGGCCGGCTCGGGCATACCTCAAGAGACCCAGTACTTC. This sequence encodes CASSLAGSGIPQETQYF. The genes are TRBV5-6 and TRBJ2-5, with no clear D. V was clipped by 0 bases and J by 2 bases, with 17 bases between them. CDR3 size: 17 residues. Per the germline V gene, CDR1 is SGHDT and CDR2 is YYEEEE.

This clonotype was detected many times. The chain combines TRBV5-1 with TRBJ1-6, with D uncertain. The CDR3 is 15 amino acids. Trimming cost V 0 bases and J 8 bases, with 12 bases left between them. Per germline, CDR1 SGHRS and CDR2 YFSETQ. As DNA, the CDR3 is TGCGCCAGCAGCTTGGCCCCGAACAACTATTCACCCCTCCACTTT. As protein: CASSLAPNNYSPLHF.

The V and J genes are TRBV5-6 and TRBJ2-2; perhaps D is TRBD1 or TRBD2 (5 bases each). The CDR3 loop spans 20 amino acids. The V and J ends lost 3 bases and 0 bases respectively, with 24 bases between them. CDR1 and CDR2 (germline): SGHDT, YYEEEE. The CDR3 region is CASSWTTGTPSVSNTGELFF. The CDR3 coding sequence is TGTGCCAGCAGCTGGACAACCGGGACGCCAAGCGTATCGAACACCGGGGAGCTGTTTTTT.